One sample yielded the 26 T cell receptor beta chains listed below, sequenced in a study of regulatory T cells in long-lasting Graves disease. Time point specified: newly diagnosed GD, antithyroid drugs for less than 3 months. Extracted RNA from PBMCs served as the source of the TCR library. HTBI primers from iRepertoire and Arm-PCR of CDR3 regions yielded the TCR beta libraries. TCRdb independently ran MiXCR on the multiplex PCR reads; one entry per CDR3 protein. The profile covers 450,000 to 600,000 distinct CDR3 sequences, with around 15% appearing a single time and 9% to 15% taken by the ten largest. The same sample was also used in a study of T cells in Graves' hyperthyroidism and ophthalmopathy.

Source: peripheral blood mononuclear cells (PBMCs), taken at new diagnosis, from a patient treated with antithyroid drugs. These receptors were taken from a man aged 35 to 55 with Graves disease.

This clonotype was recorded many times. This chain connects TRBV12-3 or TRBV12-4 to TRBJ2-1; 13 bases match TRBD2. V shed 7 bases and J 8 bases; nucleotides not matched to a gene: 11. The CDR3 covers 16 residues. The CDR3 here is CASTELAGGPRDEQFF. For the CDR3, the DNA is TGTGCCAGCACCGAACTAGCGGGAGGGCCTAGGGATGAGCAGTTCTTC.

This clonotype was detected a few times. The gene calls are TRBV29-1 and TRBJ2-7; 7 bases map to TRBD1. The germline V gene encodes CDR1 SQVTM and CDR2 ANQGSEA. After removal of 6 bases from V and 0 bases from J, the junction contained 2 bases not matched to a gene. The CDR3 runs 12 residues. The CDR3 bases are TGCAGCGTCCGGGACAGCTCCTACGAGCAGTACTTC. It encodes CSVRDSSYEQYF.

This clonotype has more than one count but fewer than ten. This rearrangement joins TRBV5-1 to TRBJ2-5, with 8 bases that match TRBD2. CDR3 length equals 14 residues. The germline CDR1 and CDR2 sequences are SGHRS and YFSETQ. Trimming took 7 bases from V and 1 from J; bases not matched to a gene: 6. In DNA form, the CDR3 reads TGCGCCAGCGGCCTAGCGGGCCTCCAAGAGACCCAGTACTTC. Translating gives CASGLAGLQETQYF.

This clonotype was recorded at least ten times. This rearrangement joins TRBV3-1 to TRBJ2-3, with 14 bases aligning to TRBD2. The DNA end is more similar to TRBJ2-7, so the J call may be wrong. Germline V gene data show CDR1 as LGHDT and CDR2 as YNNKEL (reference sequence). This CDR3 comprises 17 residues. CDR3 DNA sequence: TGTGCCAGCAGCCAAATCGGGACTAGCGGGAGTATAAACGAGCAGTACTTC. Protein: CASSQIGTSGSINEQYF.

This clonotype was seen repeatedly, ten times or more. The chain employs TRBV30 and TRBJ2-1; TRBD2 matches 7 bases. V was clipped by 3 bases and J by 2 bases; unmatched bases: 7. The germline V gene encodes CDR1 GTSNPN and CDR2 SVGIG (reference sequence). The CDR3 consists of 15 residues. CDR3 amino acids: CAWRNGGLAYNEQFF. The CDR3 DNA is TGTGCCTGGAGGAACGGAGGACTAGCCTACAATGAGCAGTTCTTC. Supplemented by reference TRBV30 and TRBJ2-1, the full variable domain reads SQTIHQWPATLVQPVGSPLSLECTVEGTSNPNLYWYRQAAGRGLQLLFYSVGIGQISSEVPQNLSASRPQDRQFILSSKKLLLSDSGFYLCAWRNGGLAYNEQFFGPGTRLTVL.

This clonotype has a count of ten or more. The CDR3 DNA sequence: TGTGCCAGCAGTCCCAAAGGGTCGTGGACGGTCAACACTGAAGCTTTCTTT. Translation: CASSPKGSWTVNTEAFF. This chain connects TRBV6-1 to TRBJ1-1, with D unclear. This CDR3 region has 17 residues. CDR1 and CDR2 (germline): MNHNS, SASEGT. V was cut by 5 bases and J by 2 bases, with 21 bases left in between.

The chain combines TRBV2 with TRBJ2-7; 9 bases are a match to TRBD1. This CDR3 comprises 14 residues. The J segment lost 3 bases and the V segment lost 6 bases, leaving 6 bases of the junction unmatched. Germline CDR1 reads SNHLY; CDR2 reads FYNNEI. CDR3: CASRQDRGSYEQYF. DNA of the CDR3: TGTGCCAGCAGGCAGGACAGGGGAAGCTACGAGCAGTACTTC.

The J gene is TRBJ2-2, the V gene TRBV29-1; 7 bases are shared with TRBD1. V shed 6 bases, J shed 6 bases, and the junction held 7 bases outside the gene matches. CDR1 SQVTM and CDR2 ANQGSEA come from the germline V gene. The length of the CDR3 is 13 residues. In DNA form, the CDR3 reads TGCAGCGTACGAGCGACAGGGTCCGGGGAGCTGTTTTTT. This translates into CSVRATGSGELFF.

This clonotype has at least ten counts. V usage is TRBV28 and J usage is TRBJ2-7, with 10 bases fitting TRBD1. CDR3 length: 14 residues. CDR1 MDHEN and CDR2 SYDVKM come from the germline V gene. Unmatched junction bases numbered 2, after V lost 3 bases and J lost 3 bases. The CDR3 is CASSLDRGSYEQYF. Here the CDR3 DNA reads TGTGCCAGCAGTTTGGACAGGGGGAGCTACGAGCAGTACTTC.

This chain connects TRBV20-1 to TRBJ2-5; D is unclear. The germline CDR1 and CDR2 sequences are DFQATT and SNEGSKA (reference sequence). V was clipped by 6 bases and J by 7 bases, with 24 bases between them. The CDR3 spans 15 residues. DNA of the CDR3: TGCAGTGCCACTCCTCCGTTACAAGCGTCGGGGACCCAGTACTTC. Translation: CSATPPLQASGTQYF.

This clonotype was detected many times. Relative to the germline gene, one junction end is altered; a read error may explain this. This chain joins TRBV28 and TRBJ2-1, with D perhaps TRBD2 (5 bases). The CDR3 sequence is 16 residues long. Germline assignment: CDR1 MDHEN and CDR2 SYDVKM. The CDR3 bases are TGTGCCAGCAGTTTATTAAGCGGTACGACCTACAATGGGCAGTTCTTC. This gives the protein CASSLLSGTTYNGQFF.

Regarding this clonotype: A much larger clone sits a single nucleotide away, making a read error possible. The rearrangement uses TRBV5-6 and TRBJ2-7, with D possibly matching TRBD2 (7 bases). This CDR3 spans 17 amino acids. Trimming removed 1 base at V and 7 bases at J, with 24 bases between. The germline CDR1 and CDR2 sequences are SGHDT and YYEEEE. For the CDR3, the DNA is TGTGCCAGCAGCTTGTTCGGGGGGCTTTCCTCCTACAATGAGCAGTACTTC. It specifies CASSLFGGLSSYNEQYF.

The chain links TRBV3-1 to TRBJ2-4; D could derive from TRBD1 or TRBD2 (5 bases each). Germline assignment: CDR1 LGHDT and CDR2 YNNKEL (reference sequence). This CDR3 has 15 amino acids. V dropped 8 bases and J dropped 0 bases, with 14 bases sitting between them. Written as DNA, the CDR3 is TGTGCCAGCCAAACCACAGGACTAGCCAAAAACATTCAGTACTTC. Its protein is CASQTTGLAKNIQYF.

This clonotype was recorded many times. The chain uses TRBV18 and TRBJ2-7; D perhaps matches TRBD1 (5 bases). The V and J ends lost 8 bases and 5 bases respectively, with 16 bases between them. The CDR3 covers 13 residues. The germline CDR1 and CDR2 sequences are KGHSH and LQKENI. CDR3 sequence: CASQMDIYDEQYF. Written as DNA, the CDR3 is TGTGCCAGCCAAATGGACATTTACGACGAGCAGTACTTC.

V gene TRBV28 combines with J gene TRBJ1-1; D gene unclear. Germline V lookup: CDR1 MDHEN, CDR2 SYDVKM. The CDR3 extends over 16 amino acids. V lost 5 bases and J 0 bases, leaving 16 bases between the germline ends. CDR3 loop: CASSPYRFRMNTEAFF. The CDR3 region has the DNA TGTGCCAGCAGTCCCTACAGATTTAGGATGAACACTGAAGCTTTCTTT.

The V call is TRBV5-1, the J call TRBJ1-5; D unresolved. The CDR3 is 16 amino acids. The germline V gene has CDR1 SGHRS and CDR2 YFSETQ. V was trimmed by 1 base and J by 0 bases, leaving 11 bases between them. DNA for the CDR3: TGCGCCAGCAGCTTGAGTACAGTCCCTAGCAATCAGCCCCAGCATTTT. It specifies CASSLSTVPSNQPQHF.

This clonotype occurred a few times. The J gene is TRBJ2-3, the V gene TRBV6-1; TRBD2 might be the D (5 bases). The CDR3 contains 15 residues. Germline CDR1 MNHNS, CDR2 SASEGT. V dropped 6 bases and J dropped 5 bases, with 18 bases sitting between them. This CDR3 is CASSPLRGIRDTQYF. The CDR3, as DNA: TGTGCCAGCAGCCCCCTCCGGGGAATCCGAGATACGCAGTATTTT.

The CDR3 DNA is TGTGCCAGCAGGCGAGCGGGACTCACCGGGGAGCTGTTTTTT. Its translation is CASRRAGLTGELFF. The rearrangement joins TRBV12-3 or TRBV12-4 to TRBJ2-2; 7 nucleotides line up with TRBD2. The ends lost 6 bases at V and 4 bases at J; junction bases unmatched: 5. This CDR3 contains 14 residues.

The gene calls are TRBV15 and TRBJ2-7, with 8 bases that match TRBD2. Germline V CDR1 and CDR2: LNHNV, YYDKDF (reference sequence). The CDR3 totals 15 residues. The J segment lost 5 bases and the V segment lost 5 bases, leaving 11 bases of the junction unmatched. CDR3 in DNA: TGTGCCACCAGCTTCGCCGGGACTAGGACTCACGAGCAGTACTTC. Translated, it gives CATSFAGTRTHEQYF.

This chain links TRBV29-1 with TRBJ1-6; TRBD1 aligns across 7 bases. The CDR3 runs 13 residues. CDR1 is SQVTM, CDR2 ANQGSEA, per germline. Trimming removed 5 bases from V and 8 bases from J; junction bases left unmatched: 6. Written as DNA, the CDR3 is TGCAGCGTTCAGGACAGGATTTATTCACCCCTCCACTTT. The encoded protein is CSVQDRIYSPLHF.

This clonotype was recorded many times. The rearrangement links TRBV9 to TRBJ1-1; D ambiguous. The CDR3 is 14 residues long. CDR1 SGDLS and CDR2 YYNGEE come from the germline V gene. Trimming stripped 0 bases from V and 5 bases from J, with 11 bases between. The CDR3, as DNA: TGTGCCAGCAGCGTAGCGGCCGGTGGGACTGAAGCTTTCTTT. Residues: CASSVAAGGTEAFF. The variable domain in full, completed from reference TRBV9 and TRBJ1-1, reads DSGVTQTPKHLITATGQRVTLRCSPRSGDLSVYWYQQSLDQGLQFLIQYYNGEERAKGNILERFSAQQFPDLHSELNLSSLELGDSALYFCASSVAAGGTEAFFGQGTRLTVV.

In regard to this clonotype: A read error is possible here, since a much larger clone lies one base away. The V gene is TRBV28, the J gene TRBJ2-1, with 7 bases aligning to TRBD2. The CDR3 length is 14 residues. V shed 7 bases and J 0 bases; nucleotides not matched to a gene: 3. Germline V gene sequence: CDR1 MDHEN, CDR2 SYDVKM. Here the CDR3 DNA reads TGTGCCAGCAACCGGGAGGCCTCCTACAATGAGCAGTTCTTC. Protein: CASNREASYNEQFF.

This clonotype showed up many times. CDR3 loop: CATSRGLAGAQETQYF. In DNA form, the CDR3 reads TGTGCCACCAGCAGGGGACTAGCGGGGGCACAAGAGACCCAGTACTTC. The chain carries TRBV15 and TRBJ2-5; 14 bases fit TRBD2. V shed 3 bases and J 2 bases; nucleotides not matched to a gene: 2. The CDR3 is 16 residues long. Germline V gene lookup returns CDR1 LNHNV and CDR2 YYDKDF (reference sequence).

This clonotype was seen a handful of times. This chain uses TRBV19 with TRBJ1-6, with 7 bases matching TRBD1. There are 15 residues in the CDR3. Germline CDR1 reads LNHDA; CDR2 reads SQIVND (reference sequence). The J segment lost 6 bases and the V segment lost 5 bases, leaving 7 bases of the junction unmatched. CDR3 coding DNA: TGTGCCAGTAGTCCGCGGGGGACAGCTAATTCACCCCTCCACTTT. It encodes CASSPRGTANSPLHF.

V gene TRBV28 combines with J gene TRBJ2-2; no definite D call. The CDR3 totals 12 residues. V was cut by 9 bases and J by 1 base, with 6 bases left in between. Germline V CDR1 and CDR2: MDHEN, SYDVKM. For the CDR3, the DNA is TGTGCCAGTTTCCGGAACACCGGGGAGCTGTTTTTT. Protein: CASFRNTGELFF.

In its sample, this clonotype was seen a few times. This sequence joins TRBV18 and TRBJ2-5, with D maybe TRBD1 (5 bases). Germline values: CDR1 KGHSH, CDR2 LQKENI. The length of the CDR3 is 12 residues. V was pared by 8 bases and J by 3 bases, with 10 bases between. CDR3 DNA sequence: TGTGCCAGCCAACAAGGGGAAGAGACCCAGTACTTC. This encodes CASQQGEETQYF.